The next 28 T cell receptor beta chains were all read from a single sample in a study of Graves' ophthalmopathy and Graves' hyperthyroidism. Scientists amplified the TCR beta CDR3 regions from RNA transcripts. Second-round multiplex PCR followed a first-round RT-PCR using HTBI primers. TCRdb processed the multiplex PCR reads anew with MiXCR; each CDR3 protein has one entry. In the table there are some 1.1 million distinct CDR3 sequences, 35% to 40% of which are singletons. What was sequenced was peripheral blood or thyroid tissue (not recorded which). These receptors came from an adult man with Graves' hyperthyroidism.

To note about this clonotype: One junction end does not reproduce the germline sequence, and a read error may be involved. CDR3 nucleotides: TGTGCCAGCAGCCAAGAAGGCGTTCGGGGGCCCAATGAAGCTTTCTTT. Translated: CASSQEGVRGPNEAFF. J is TRBJ1-1 and V is TRBV4-1; tentative D call: TRBD1 (6 bases). Germline CDR1 reads MGHRA; CDR2 reads YSYEKL. This CDR3 comprises 16 residues.

The table lists this clonotype with many counts. The chain links TRBV29-1 to TRBJ1-1; weak D call: TRBD1 (5 bases). Trimming removed 1 base at V and 1 base at J, with 10 bases between. CDR1 and CDR2 (germline): SQVTM, ANQGSEA. CDR3 length: 14 residues. The CDR3 is CSVEVAGTNTEAFF. In DNA, the CDR3 is TGCAGCGTTGAAGTCGCAGGGACGAACACTGAAGCTTTCTTT.

There are a few counts of this clonotype. V is TRBV27 and J is TRBJ2-7, with 9 nucleotides matching TRBD2. This CDR3 has 15 residues. Trimming at V came to 3 bases and at J to 7 bases, leaving 10 bases not matched to a gene. Germline CDR1 is MNHEY and CDR2 is SMNVEV (reference sequence). CDR3 DNA: TGTGCCAGCAGTTTCCGGCTAGCGGGACTTGGAGAGCAGTACTTC. It codes for CASSFRLAGLGEQYF.

This clonotype was observed many times. The rearrangement uses TRBV19 and TRBJ1-1; D call uncertain. This CDR3 is built from 14 residues. V lost 3 bases, J lost 0 bases, and 8 bases lay in between. CDR1 LNHDA and CDR2 SQIVND come from the germline V gene (reference sequence). The CDR3 sequence is CASSMWEMNTEAFF. The CDR3 bases are TGTGCCAGTAGTATGTGGGAGATGAACACTGAAGCTTTCTTT.

This clonotype has a handful of counts. This chain links TRBV11-2 with TRBJ2-7; TRBD1 agrees at 8 bases. Germline CDR1 and CDR2: SGHAT and FQNNGV. The CDR3 spans 18 residues. The J segment lost 0 bases and the V segment lost 2 bases, leaving 12 bases of the junction unmatched. CDR3 residues: CASSLKRRGLHSSYEQYF. CDR3 bases: TGTGCCAGCAGCTTAAAGCGCAGGGGGCTCCATAGCTCCTACGAGCAGTACTTC. Full variable domain (missing parts from reference TRBV11-2 and TRBJ2-7): EAGVAQSPRYKIIEKRQSVAFWCNPISGHATLYWYQQILGQGPKLLIQFQNNGVVDDSQLPKDRFSAERLKGVDSTLKIQPAKLEDSAVYLCASSLKRRGLHSSYEQYFGPGTRLTVT.

The genes are TRBV29-1 and TRBJ1-1, with D unresolved. The germline V gene encodes CDR1 SQVTM and CDR2 ANQGSEA. V lost 0 bases to trimming and J lost 1 base, with 9 bases between them. The CDR3 has 14 amino acids. The CDR3 DNA is TGCAGCGTTGAAGATAGGAAGACGAACACTGAAGCTTTCTTT. Its translation is CSVEDRKTNTEAFF. Full variable domain (remainder filled in from reference TRBV29-1 and TRBJ1-1): SAVISQKPSRDICQRGTSLTIQCQVDSQVTMMFWYRQQPGQSLTLIATANQGSEATYESGFVIDKFPISRPNLTFSTLTVSNMSPEDSSIYLCSVEDRKTNTEAFFGQGTRLTVV.

This clonotype occurred a few times. The chain carries TRBV20-1 and TRBJ1-5, with D possibly matching TRBD1 (6 bases). This CDR3 has 14 residues. V gave up 4 bases and J gave up 2 bases, with 12 bases separating them. CDR1 is DFQATT, CDR2 SNEGSKA, per germline (reference sequence). The CDR3 DNA follows: TGCAGTGCTAAGGGGGGTTCGGGCAATCAGCCCCAGCATTTT. Residues: CSAKGGSGNQPQHF.

Only a few counts were recorded for this clonotype. The gene calls are TRBV6-5 and TRBJ2-5; D is perhaps TRBD2 (6 bases). The CDR3 has 15 amino acids. Germline V gives CDR1 MNHEY, CDR2 SVGAGI. Trimming stripped 4 bases from V and 4 bases from J, with 16 bases between. The CDR3 bases are TGTGCCAGCAGTTTGGCCGGTCTGGGAGGAGAGACCCAGTACTTC. As protein: CASSLAGLGGETQYF.

About this clonotype itself: One base away lies a much larger clone, so this may be a sequencing read error. The CDR3 sequence: CAVSGGGTSGQTPLGEQYF. For the CDR3, the DNA is TGTGCCGTCAGTGGGGGAGGGACTAGCGGGCAGACACCCCTAGGAGAGCAGTACTTC. J is TRBJ2-7 and V is TRBV10-3; 12 bases agree with TRBD2. From germline, CDR1 is ENHRY and CDR2 SYGVKD. CDR3 length equals 19 residues.

Points on this clonotype: A junction boundary mismatches the germline segment, possibly from a read error. This chain joins TRBV25-1 and TRBJ1-2; the D gene is possibly TRBD1 (5 bases). The CDR3 spans 17 residues. Germline CDR1 reads MGHDK; CDR2 reads SYGVNS. The CDR3 protein is CAISESIPIGGNYGYTF. DNA for the CDR3: TGTGCCATCAGTGAGTCGATCCCTATCGGGGGGAACTATGGCTACACCTTC.

This clonotype has a single count. Germline is not matched at one junction end, which may reflect a read error. V gene TRBV28 combines with J gene TRBJ1-5; 8 bases are a match to TRBD1. The CDR3 extends over 12 amino acids. Germline V gene data show CDR1 as MDHEN and CDR2 as SYDVKM. This CDR3 is CRGQGISQPQHF. The CDR3 DNA reads as TGCCGAGGACAGGGCATAAGTCAGCCCCAGCATTTT. The full variable domain, rest sourced from reference TRBV28 and TRBJ1-5, is DVKVTQSSRYLVKRTGEKVFLECVQDMDHENMFWYRQDPGLGLRLIYFSYDVKMKEKGDIPEGYSVSREKKERFSLILESASTNQTSMYLCRGQGISQPQHFGDGTRLSIL.

This clonotype came up many times. The chain links TRBV19 to TRBJ1-4; D is unresolved. CDR1 and CDR2 (germline): LNHDA, SQIVND (reference sequence). V was pared by 10 bases and J by 8 bases, with 17 bases between. There are 13 residues in the CDR3. CDR3 sequence: CATSWTQGEKLFF. CDR3 in DNA: TGTGCCACCTCGTGGACGCAAGGGGAAAAACTGTTTTTT.

The chain couples TRBV6-1 to TRBJ1-4; 10 bases map to TRBD1. CDR1 MNHNS and CDR2 SASEGT come from the germline V gene. CDR3 size: 15 residues. J was trimmed by 7 bases and V by 6 bases; bases with no gene match: 8. Here the CDR3 DNA reads TGTGCCAGCAGCGTAGGGACAGGGGAAGCTGAAAAACTGTTTTTT. Translating gives CASSVGTGEAEKLFF.

V usage is TRBV20-1 and J usage is TRBJ2-3; D uncertain. There are 15 residues in the CDR3. V dropped 0 bases and J dropped 2 bases, with 12 bases sitting between them. Germline loops: CDR1 DFQATT, CDR2 SNEGSKA (reference sequence). CDR3 region: CSARDHLANTDTQYF. In DNA, the CDR3 is TGCAGTGCTAGAGATCATTTGGCGAACACAGATACGCAGTATTTT.

Ten or more counts support this clonotype. The chain carries TRBV19 and TRBJ2-7; D not resolved. The CDR3 extends over 13 amino acids. V lost 0 bases, J lost 2 bases, and 5 bases lay in between. Germline V gene lookup returns CDR1 LNHDA and CDR2 SQIVND (reference sequence). CDR3 sequence reads: CASSIEGPYEQYF. The CDR3 DNA is TGTGCCAGTAGTATAGAGGGCCCCTACGAGCAGTACTTC.

The rearrangement uses TRBV29-1 and TRBJ2-7, with no clear D. In germline, CDR1 is SQVTM, CDR2 ANQGSEA. This CDR3 has 13 amino acids. V was cut by 3 bases and J by 1 base, with 10 bases left in between. The CDR3 DNA sequence: TGCAGCGTTGAGGCCAGCCCATCCTACGAGCAGTACTTC. This codes for CSVEASPSYEQYF.

The rearrangement joins TRBV4-1 to TRBJ1-4, with no clear D. CDR1 and CDR2 from the germline V gene are MGHRA and YSYEKL. The CDR3 spans 15 residues. V lost 0 bases to trimming and J lost 7 bases, with 12 bases between them. As DNA, the CDR3 is TGCGCCAGCAGCCAAGATTTGAACTCCGGTGAAAAACTGTTTTTT. Its translation: CASSQDLNSGEKLFF.

The J gene is TRBJ1-5, the V gene TRBV19; D perhaps matches TRBD1 (6 bases). Trimming removed 11 bases at V and 4 bases at J, with 24 bases between. This CDR3 has 16 amino acids. The V gene's germline CDR1 is LNHDA and CDR2 SQIVND (reference sequence). The CDR3 DNA reads as TGTGCCTGGAGTGTTCACAGGGTCGGACTAAATCAGCCCCAGCATTTT. Protein: CAWSVHRVGLNQPQHF. The variable domain in full, with the rest retrieved from reference TRBV19 and TRBJ1-5, is DGGITQSPKYLFRKEGQNVTLSCEQNLNHDAMYWYRQDPGQGLRLIYYSQIVNDFQKGDIAEGYSVSREKKESFPLTVTSAQKNPTAFYLCAWSVHRVGLNQPQHFGDGTRLSIL.

V gene TRBV7-8 combines with J gene TRBJ1-2, with D possibly TRBD1 on 5 matching bases. From germline, CDR1 is SGHVS and CDR2 FQNEAQ. CDR3 length equals 12 residues. V gave up 7 bases and J gave up 7 bases, with 13 bases separating them. The CDR3 loop is CASTDEGPGYTF. The CDR3 bases are TGTGCCAGCACCGATGAGGGGCCTGGCTACACCTTC.

The rearrangement uses TRBV12-3 or TRBV12-4 and TRBJ2-5; D may match TRBD1 or TRBD2 (5 bases each). The V and J ends lost 5 bases and 5 bases respectively, with 18 bases between them. This CDR3 is 15 amino acids long. CDR3 sequence (DNA): TGTGCCAGCAGTACGGACGGGACCCCGGGGGAGACCCAGTACTTC. Its translation: CASSTDGTPGETQYF.

The genes are TRBV2 and TRBJ2-5; 12 bases align to TRBD2. Per the germline V gene, CDR1 is SNHLY and CDR2 is FYNNEI. The J segment lost 5 bases and the V segment lost 6 bases, leaving 13 bases of the junction unmatched. The length of the CDR3 is 17 residues. This CDR3 reads CASSNRLAGAFGETQYF. The CDR3 region has the DNA TGTGCCAGCAGCAACCGACTAGCGGGAGCCTTTGGGGAGACCCAGTACTTC.

The V and J genes are TRBV24-1 and TRBJ1-5; maybe TRBD1 (6 bases). The CDR3 is made up of 15 amino acids. Germline V gene data show CDR1 as KGHDR and CDR2 as SFDVKD. V lost 7 bases, J lost 7 bases, and 19 bases lay in between. In DNA form, the CDR3 reads TGTGCCACCAGCGTTAGTCAGGGGCGGGAACAGCCCCAGCATTTT. Translating it yields CATSVSQGREQPQHF.

The chain has TRBV10-3 and TRBJ2-5; either TRBD1 or TRBD2 may fit D (5 bases each). V lost 2 bases and J lost 5, with 9 bases in between. Germline CDR1 is ENHRY and CDR2 is SYGVKD. There are 13 residues in the CDR3. The CDR3 DNA reads as TGTGCCATCAGTGAGGTAGAGGGGGAGACCCAGTACTTC. Residues: CAISEVEGETQYF.

At least ten counts were recorded for this clonotype. The J gene is TRBJ2-7, the V gene TRBV10-3; D not resolved. The CDR3 is 11 amino acids. From germline, CDR1 is ENHRY and CDR2 SYGVKD. V was cut by 6 bases and J by 2 bases, with 5 bases left in between. The CDR3 loop is CAIRQTYEQYF. CDR3 nucleotides: TGTGCCATCAGACAGACCTACGAGCAGTACTTC.

The chain links TRBV6-5 to TRBJ2-2; the D is unclear. Looked up from germline, CDR1 is MNHEY and CDR2 is SVGAGI. The CDR3 has 12 amino acids. Trimming left V 6 bases short and J 7 bases short, with 9 bases between. CDR3 nucleotide sequence: TGTGCCAGCAGCTGGGAAGGCGGGGAGCTGTTTTTT. As protein: CASSWEGGELFF.

CDR3 nucleotides: TGCAGCGGCGCTAGGCGGGGGGGGAGGAACACTGAAGCTTTCTTT. Its protein product is CSGARRGGRNTEAFF. The chain has TRBV29-1 and TRBJ1-1; weak D call: TRBD1 (5 bases). This CDR3 has 15 amino acids. The ends were cut back, 7 bases at V and 1 base at J, with 19 bases in the middle. Germline values: CDR1 SQVTM, CDR2 ANQGSEA.

In this sample, this clonotype turned up many times. The chain uses TRBV29-1 and TRBJ2-7; D unresolved. The CDR3 loop spans 12 amino acids. Germline-derived CDR1 and CDR2 are SQVTM and ANQGSEA. Trimming pared 1 base from V and 4 bases from J, leaving 8 bases between. The CDR3: CSVEVTDYEQYF. DNA for the CDR3: TGCAGCGTTGAAGTAACAGATTACGAGCAGTACTTC.

This clonotype was observed at least ten times. The chain recombines TRBV2 with TRBJ1-6, with D possibly TRBD1 on 6 matching bases. The CDR3 covers 15 residues. Germline V gene lookup returns CDR1 SNHLY and CDR2 FYNNEI. Trimming removed 1 base at V and 8 bases at J, with 12 bases between. In nucleotides, the CDR3 is TGTGCCAGCAGTGAAGTTTTCAGGGGTGATTCACCCCTCCACTTT. It translates to CASSEVFRGDSPLHF. The variable domain in full, completed from reference TRBV2 and TRBJ1-6, reads EPEVTQTPSHQVTQMGQEVILRCVPISNHLYFYWYRQILGQKVEFLVSFYNNEISEKSEIFDDQFSVERPDGSNFTLKIRSTKLEDSAMYFCASSEVFRGDSPLHFGNGTRLTVT.